These T cell receptor beta chains were read from a single sample in a study of blood T cell repertoires in COVID-19. Data came from immunoSEQ multiplex PCR; TCRdb stores just in-frame clones and leaves some out. The sample contains about 75,000 clones, roughly 84% of which appear only once. Sequenced: peripheral blood. These receptors came from a woman between 50 and 59 years old with acute or convalescent COVID-19. Both conserved end residues are part of each CDR3. Fields, in order: V gene, J gene, D gene, CDR3 length, clone size, CDR3 DNA, CDR3 protein. A D gene is named only where the DNA matches it firmly. Rows may omit the clone size; those that give it use once, few, many or a size class.

V: TRBV18
J: TRBJ2-7
D: -
length: 13
size: -
DNA: TGTGCCAGCTCACGGAGGGAGCCCTACGAGCAGTACTTC
CDR3: CASSRREPYEQYF

V: TRBV5-1
J: TRBJ2-7
D: TRBD1
length: 15
size: -
DNA: TGCGCCAGCAGGAACGGACAGGAGAACTCCTACGAGCAGTACTTC
CDR3: CASRNGQENSYEQYF

V: TRBV6-1
J: TRBJ2-7
D: -
length: 14
size: -
DNA: TGTGCCAGCAGTGAAGTTACAGGGTTTTACGAGCAGTACTTC
CDR3: CASSEVTGFYEQYF

V: TRBV6-1
J: TRBJ2-5
D: TRBD2
length: 16
size: -
DNA: TGTGCCAGCAGTGAAACCCTGGCTAGCGGGGCTGAGACCCAGTACTTC
CDR3: CASSETLASGAETQYF

V: TRBV9
J: TRBJ1-4
D: TRBD1
length: 14
size: -
DNA: TGTGCCAGCAGCCGACAGGGGGCTCATGAAAAACTGTTTTTT
CDR3: CASSRQGAHEKLFF

V: TRBV6-5
J: TRBJ2-7
D: -
length: 15
size: -
DNA: TGTGCCAGCAGTTACCAACTCTCGAAGCCTTACGAGCAGTACTTC
CDR3: CASSYQLSKPYEQYF

V: TRBV7-8
J: TRBJ1-2
D: -
length: 14
size: -
DNA: TGTGCCAGCAGCCGAGATCGCCGGGACTATGGCTACACCTTC
CDR3: CASSRDRRDYGYTF

V: TRBV5-8
J: TRBJ1-2
D: -
length: 13
size: few
DNA: TGTGCCAGCACGCGGATCACTTACTATGGCTACACCTTC
CDR3: CASTRITYYGYTF

V: TRBV20-1
J: TRBJ2-7
D: -
length: 12
size: -
DNA: TGCAGTGCGAGTAGCCTTAGTTACGAGCAGTACTTC
CDR3: CSASSLSYEQYF

V: TRBV7-3
J: TRBJ2-3
D: -
length: 12
size: once
DNA: TGTGCCAGCAGCTTGACAGGAGATACGCAGTATTTT
CDR3: CASSLTGDTQYF

V: TRBV6-5
J: TRBJ1-1
D: TRBD1
length: 14
size: -
DNA: TGTGCCAGCAGACTTGGACAGGGTGTAGGCCTTGCTTTCTTT
CDR3: CASRLGQGVGLAFF

V: TRBV5-1
J: TRBJ1-2
D: -
length: 17
size: -
DNA: TGCGCCAGCAGCCAAGGACAACCCCGGATTGTGGACTATGGCTACACCTTC
CDR3: CASSQGQPRIVDYGYTF

V: TRBV19
J: TRBJ1-5
D: TRBD1
length: 16
size: -
DNA: TGTGCCAGTAGTTATACGGGACAGGGCCTCACCCAGCCCCAGCATTTT
CDR3: CASSYTGQGLTQPQHF

V: TRBV7-2
J: TRBJ2-7
D: -
length: 15
size: -
DNA: TGTGCCAGCAGCTTTCCAGGCCAGGGGACCTACGAGCAGTACTTC
CDR3: CASSFPGQGTYEQYF

V: TRBV12-3/TRBV12-4
J: TRBJ2-3
D: -
length: 13
size: -
DNA: TGTGCCAGCAGTCACACAGGGACAGATACGCAGTATTTT
CDR3: CASSHTGTDTQYF

V: TRBV19
J: TRBJ1-2
D: -
length: 12
size: few
DNA: TGTGCCAGTAAAGGGGGAATCTATGGCTACACCTTC
CDR3: CASKGGIYGYTF

V: TRBV4-1
J: TRBJ2-7
D: -
length: 19
size: once
DNA: TGCGCCAGCAGCCAAGATTGGGGACACATTGTCGGGAGGAACTACGAGCAGTACTTC
CDR3: CASSQDWGHIVGRNYEQYF

V: TRBV25-1
J: TRBJ2-1
D: TRBD2
length: 15
size: -
DNA: TGTGCCAGCACAAAGGGACTAGCGGCCTACAATGAGCAGTTCTTC
CDR3: CASTKGLAAYNEQFF

V: TRBV14
J: TRBJ2-7
D: -
length: 13
size: few
DNA: TGTGCCAGCAGCCAAAGGCAGGGCTACGAGCAGTACTTC
CDR3: CASSQRQGYEQYF

V: TRBV4-2
J: TRBJ1-1
D: -
length: 14
size: -
DNA: TGTGCCAGCAGCCAACCCCAGGAGGTAGCGTGGGCTTTCTTT
CDR3: CASSQPQEVAWAFF

V: TRBV19
J: TRBJ2-1
D: -
length: 16
size: -
DNA: TGTGCCAGTAGTATCAAGGGGGTAATGTTAAATGGTGAGCAGTTCTTC
CDR3: CASSIKGVMLNGEQFF

V: TRBV5-4
J: TRBJ1-5
D: TRBD1
length: 14
size: once
DNA: TGTGCCAGCAGCCCGGGACAGGGAACGGGGCCCCAGCATTTT
CDR3: CASSPGQGTGPQHF

V: TRBV7-2
J: TRBJ2-1
D: -
length: 16
size: -
DNA: TGTGCCAGCAGCTTAGGTTTAGCGGTCTCCTACAATGAGCAGTTCTTC
CDR3: CASSLGLAVSYNEQFF

V: TRBV7-9
J: TRBJ1-2
D: TRBD1
length: 13
size: few
DNA: TGTGCCAGCAGCAGAGACAGGGCAAATGGCTACACCTTC
CDR3: CASSRDRANGYTF

V: TRBV29-1
J: TRBJ1-1
D: -
length: 13
size: -
DNA: TGCAGCGTTGCGCGGCCCATGAACACTGAAGCTTTCTTT
CDR3: CSVARPMNTEAFF

V: TRBV4-2
J: TRBJ1-4
D: -
length: 16
size: -
DNA: TGTGCCAGCAGCCAAGGGCAGGGTCGAACTAATGAAAAACTGTTTTTT
CDR3: CASSQGQGRTNEKLFF

V: TRBV4-3
J: TRBJ2-7
D: -
length: 14
size: once
DNA: TGCGCCAGCAGCCAAGAGGCTCCCTCCTACGAGCAGTACTTC
CDR3: CASSQEAPSYEQYF

V: TRBV7-8
J: TRBJ2-1
D: TRBD1
length: 13
size: -
DNA: TGTGCCAGCAGCTTACCGGGGACAGGTGAGCAGTTCTTC
CDR3: CASSLPGTGEQFF

V: TRBV28
J: TRBJ2-2
D: -
length: 15
size: -
DNA: TGTGCCAGCAGTTTAGCAGGACTTAACACCGGGGAGCTGTTTTTT
CDR3: CASSLAGLNTGELFF

V: TRBV7-9
J: TRBJ2-5
D: TRBD2
length: 14
size: few
DNA: TGTGCCAGCAGCTCCGGACTAGCGGGGAAGACCCAGTACTTC
CDR3: CASSSGLAGKTQYF

V: TRBV14
J: TRBJ2-1
D: TRBD2
length: 17
size: -
DNA: TGTGCCAGCAGCGGAAGCACTAGCGGGAGTCTCTACAATGAGCAGTTCTTC
CDR3: CASSGSTSGSLYNEQFF

V: TRBV5-1
J: TRBJ1-1
D: -
length: 16
size: -
DNA: TGCGCCAGCAGCTTGGCCCAGGGTGCGGCGAACACTGAAGCTTTCTTT
CDR3: CASSLAQGAANTEAFF

V: TRBV27
J: TRBJ2-7
D: TRBD2
length: 13
size: -
DNA: TGTGCCAGCGGACTAGCGTACACCTACGAGCAGTACTTC
CDR3: CASGLAYTYEQYF

V: TRBV5-1
J: TRBJ1-3
D: -
length: 15
size: -
DNA: TGCGCCAGCAGCTTGGGGGCAGGGACTGGAAACACCATATATTTT
CDR3: CASSLGAGTGNTIYF

V: TRBV7-2
J: TRBJ1-6
D: -
length: 17
size: -
DNA: TGTGCCAGCAGCTTTATCAGGGATTTCTCCTATAATTCACCCCTCCACTTT
CDR3: CASSFIRDFSYNSPLHF

V: TRBV4-1
J: TRBJ2-4
D: -
length: 14
size: once
DNA: TGCGCCAGCAGCCAGCTTGCGGGGAAAAACATTCAGTACTTC
CDR3: CASSQLAGKNIQYF

V: TRBV18
J: TRBJ2-7
D: TRBD2
length: 15
size: -
DNA: TGTGCCAGCTCATGGGGGAGGGCAGGGTCCTACGAGCAGTACTTC
CDR3: CASSWGRAGSYEQYF

V: TRBV10-2
J: TRBJ2-5
D: -
length: 16
size: once
DNA: TGCGCCAGCATGGGTCAGGGCAGGAAAAAACAAGAGACCCAGTACTTC
CDR3: CASMGQGRKKQETQYF

V: TRBV24-1
J: TRBJ2-3
D: TRBD2
length: 17
size: -
DNA: TGTGCCACCAGTGATTTTTGGCGGGAGAAGGGCACAGATACGCAGTATTTT
CDR3: CATSDFWREKGTDTQYF

V: TRBV18
J: TRBJ1-2
D: -
length: 18
size: -
DNA: TGTGCCAGCTCACCACTTGAGGGTGCGACTTGGGATAACTATGGCTACACCTTC
CDR3: CASSPLEGATWDNYGYTF

V: TRBV19
J: TRBJ2-5
D: TRBD1
length: 13
size: -
DNA: TGTGCCAGTAGTAAGTCGGGACAGGGGACCCAGTACTTC
CDR3: CASSKSGQGTQYF

V: TRBV6-4
J: TRBJ2-3
D: TRBD1
length: 16
size: -
DNA: TGTGCCAGCAGTGTCTCAACCCGGGACAGTGCAGATACGCAGTATTTT
CDR3: CASSVSTRDSADTQYF

V: TRBV3-1/TRBV3-2
J: TRBJ1-5
D: -
length: 15
size: -
DNA: TGTGCCAGCAGCCAAGAGGGGGGGGCGGATCAGCCCCAGCATTTT
CDR3: CASSQEGGADQPQHF

V: TRBV15
J: TRBJ2-1
D: TRBD2
length: 16
size: once
DNA: TGTGCCACCAGCCCCACCGGACTAGCGGGCCACAATGAGCAGTTCTTC
CDR3: CATSPTGLAGHNEQFF

V: TRBV12-3/TRBV12-4
J: TRBJ2-7
D: -
length: 13
size: -
DNA: TGTGCCAGCAGTTTAAACCCACAGGGAAAGCAGTACTTC
CDR3: CASSLNPQGKQYF

V: TRBV24-1
J: TRBJ2-1
D: TRBD2
length: 15
size: -
DNA: TGTGCCACCTCCCCTAGCGGGAGGGCCGGCAATGAGCAGTTCTTC
CDR3: CATSPSGRAGNEQFF

V: TRBV4-1
J: TRBJ1-1
D: -
length: 13
size: -
DNA: TGCGCCAGCAGCCAAGACGGGGGATTTGGAGCTTTCTTT
CDR3: CASSQDGGFGAFF

V: TRBV3-1/TRBV3-2
J: TRBJ2-2
D: -
length: 13
size: -
DNA: TGTGCCAGCAGCCAGAATAGCGGAGCTAAGCTGTTTTTT
CDR3: CASSQNSGAKLFF

V: TRBV7-3
J: TRBJ2-1
D: TRBD2
length: 14
size: -
DNA: TGTGCCAGCAGCCCTGCCGGGGGGGGAGGTGAGCAGTTCTTC
CDR3: CASSPAGGGGEQFF

V: TRBV19
J: TRBJ1-1
D: -
length: 15
size: -
DNA: TGTGCCAGTAGTATTCGGGAGGGGAGGAACACTGAAGCTTTCTTT
CDR3: CASSIREGRNTEAFF

V: TRBV19
J: TRBJ2-7
D: -
length: 15
size: -
DNA: TGTGCCAGTAAGGATAGGGGCGGTCGACCCTACGAGCAGTACTTC
CDR3: CASKDRGGRPYEQYF

V: TRBV6-5
J: TRBJ2-7
D: TRBD1
length: 15
size: -
DNA: TGTGCCAGCAGTTACTCCCGGACAGGGGCCTACGAGCAGTACTTC
CDR3: CASSYSRTGAYEQYF

V: TRBV28
J: TRBJ1-4
D: TRBD1
length: 14
size: -
DNA: TGTGCCACCAGACAGGGGTCCGCTAATGAAAAACTGTTTTTT
CDR3: CATRQGSANEKLFF

V: TRBV7-2
J: TRBJ2-1
D: TRBD2
length: 15
size: -
DNA: TGTGCCAGCAGCTTACTTGCGGGAGGGTACAATGAGCAGTTCTTC
CDR3: CASSLLAGGYNEQFF